What follows is one T cell receptor beta chain and its context. Antigen specificity is unknown. Reverse transcribing all isolated RNA meant expressed TCRB transcripts were sequenced. Sequenced by immunoSEQ multiplex PCR; TCRdb stores in-frame clones only, minus some. Seen here are roughly 400,000 clones, over 9% observed once, and the top ten hold 0.45% to 0.65%. Germline V gene data show CDR1 as MNHEY and CDR2 as SMNVEV (reference sequence). The CDR3 runs 14 residues. V was pared by 5 bases and J by 0 bases, with 10 bases between. This sample is drawn from a study of beta chain features in type 1 diabetes. Findings of the study overall: For type 1 diabetes patients, VDJ junctions showed fewer insertions and more deletions. Across all four CD4+ subsets, people with type 1 diabetes showed modestly shorter TCRB CDR3s.

Sequencing was carried out using central memory CD4+ T cells from blood. This TCR was sampled from a man under 40 with type 1 diabetes. The chain joins TRBV27 to TRBJ2-5; D uncertain. The CDR3 sequence: CASSHGVNQETQYF. CDR3 sequence (DNA): TGTGCCAGCAGTCATGGGGTAAACCAAGAGACCCAGTACTTC.